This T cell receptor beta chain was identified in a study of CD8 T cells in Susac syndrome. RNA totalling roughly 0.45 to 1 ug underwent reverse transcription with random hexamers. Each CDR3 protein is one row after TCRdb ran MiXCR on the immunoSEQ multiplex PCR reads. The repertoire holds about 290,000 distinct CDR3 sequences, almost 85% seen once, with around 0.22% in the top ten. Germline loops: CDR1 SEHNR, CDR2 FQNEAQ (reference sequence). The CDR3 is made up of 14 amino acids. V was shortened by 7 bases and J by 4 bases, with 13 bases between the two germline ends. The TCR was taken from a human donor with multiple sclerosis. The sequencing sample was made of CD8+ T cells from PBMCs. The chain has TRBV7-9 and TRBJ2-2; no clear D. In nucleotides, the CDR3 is TGTGCCAGCACCATGGACGGTTCCACCGGGGAGCTGTTTTTT. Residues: CASTMDGSTGELFF.